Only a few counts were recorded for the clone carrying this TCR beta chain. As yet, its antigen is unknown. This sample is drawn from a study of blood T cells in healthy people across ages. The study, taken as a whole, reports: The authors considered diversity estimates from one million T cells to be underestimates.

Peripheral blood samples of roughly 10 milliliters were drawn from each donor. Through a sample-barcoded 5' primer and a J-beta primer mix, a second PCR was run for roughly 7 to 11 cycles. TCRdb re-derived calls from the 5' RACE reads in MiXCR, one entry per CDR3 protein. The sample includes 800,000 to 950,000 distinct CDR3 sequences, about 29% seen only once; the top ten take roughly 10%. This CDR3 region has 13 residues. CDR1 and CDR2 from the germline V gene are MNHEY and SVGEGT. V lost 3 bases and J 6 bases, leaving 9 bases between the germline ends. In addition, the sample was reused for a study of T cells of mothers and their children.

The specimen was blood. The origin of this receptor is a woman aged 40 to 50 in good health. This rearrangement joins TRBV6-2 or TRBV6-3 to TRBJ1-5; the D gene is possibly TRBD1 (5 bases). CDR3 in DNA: TGTGCCAGCAGTTATCCGGGGGTTCAGCCCCAGCATTTT. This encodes CASSYPGVQPQHF.